This TCR beta chain was sequenced in a study of CD8 T cells in Susac syndrome. With random hexamers, reverse transcription was performed on about 0.5 to 1 ug of RNA. Amplification of TCR beta CDR3 spanned 54 Vbeta and 13 Jbeta via immunoSEQ multiplex PCR. TCRdb redid the calling of the immunoSEQ multiplex PCR reads with MiXCR, one entry per CDR3 protein. The top ten clones hold around 0.07% of a sample with over 300,000 distinct CDR3 sequences, about 91% of them seen once. There are 14 residues in the CDR3. CDR1 and CDR2 from the germline V gene are LNHDA and SQIVND (reference sequence). Trimming cost V 5 bases and J 6 bases; bases outside gene matches: 8. In blood CD8+ and CD4+ T cells, TCR beta underwent sequencing.

The receptor's source is a human donor with multiple sclerosis. Sequences were obtained from CD4+ T cells from PBMCs. This sequence joins TRBV19 and TRBJ2-7; 9 bases align to TRBD1. CDR3: CASSFRDRDGEQYF. Here the CDR3 DNA reads TGTGCCAGTAGTTTCCGGGACAGGGATGGCGAGCAGTACTTC.